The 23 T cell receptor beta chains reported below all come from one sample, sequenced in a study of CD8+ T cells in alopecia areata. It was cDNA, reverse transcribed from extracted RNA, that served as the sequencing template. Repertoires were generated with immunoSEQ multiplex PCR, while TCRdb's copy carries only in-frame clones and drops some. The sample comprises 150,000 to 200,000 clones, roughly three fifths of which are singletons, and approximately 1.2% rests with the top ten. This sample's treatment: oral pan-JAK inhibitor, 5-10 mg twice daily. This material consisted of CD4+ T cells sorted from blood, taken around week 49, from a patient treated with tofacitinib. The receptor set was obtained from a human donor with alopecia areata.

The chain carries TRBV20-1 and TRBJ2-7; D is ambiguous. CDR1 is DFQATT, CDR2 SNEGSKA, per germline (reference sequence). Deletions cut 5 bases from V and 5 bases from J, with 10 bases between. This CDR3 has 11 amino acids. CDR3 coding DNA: TGCAGTGCTGGTAGGACGGACGAGCAGTACTTC. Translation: CSAGRTDEQYF.

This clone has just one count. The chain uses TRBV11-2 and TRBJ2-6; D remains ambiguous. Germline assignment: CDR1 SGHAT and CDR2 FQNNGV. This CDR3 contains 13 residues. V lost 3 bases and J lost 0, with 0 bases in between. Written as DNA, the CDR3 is TGTGCCAGCAGCTTCTCTGGGGCCAACGTCCTGACTTTC. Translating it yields CASSFSGANVLTF.

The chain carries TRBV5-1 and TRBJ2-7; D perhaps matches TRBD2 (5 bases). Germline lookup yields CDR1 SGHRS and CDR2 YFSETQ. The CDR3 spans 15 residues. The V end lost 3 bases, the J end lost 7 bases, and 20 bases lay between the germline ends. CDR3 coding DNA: TGCGCCAGCAGCTCCGAAGACCATCGTGGGGAGGAGCAGTACTTC. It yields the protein CASSSEDHRGEEQYF.

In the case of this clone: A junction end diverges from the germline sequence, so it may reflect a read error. The CDR3 reads CASSEAAPRASF. Here the CDR3 DNA reads TGTGCCAGCAGTGAAGCGGCCCCGCGAGCTAGCTTC. The chain combines TRBV6-1 with TRBJ2-7; no firm D call. Germline CDR1 reads MNHNS; CDR2 reads SASEGT. The CDR3 has 12 residues.

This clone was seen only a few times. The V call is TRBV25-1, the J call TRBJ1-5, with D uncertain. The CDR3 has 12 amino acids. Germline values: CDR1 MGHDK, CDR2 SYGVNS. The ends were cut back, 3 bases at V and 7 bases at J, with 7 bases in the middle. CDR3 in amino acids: CASSEGWQPQHF. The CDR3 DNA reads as TGTGCCAGCAGTGAGGGGTGGCAGCCCCAGCATTTT.

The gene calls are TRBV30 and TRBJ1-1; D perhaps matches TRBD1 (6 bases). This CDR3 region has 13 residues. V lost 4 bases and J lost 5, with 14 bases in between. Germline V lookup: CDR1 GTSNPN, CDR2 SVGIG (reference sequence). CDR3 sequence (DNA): TGTGCCTGGACCCAGGGGACCTGGACTGAAGCTTTCTTT. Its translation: CAWTQGTWTEAFF.

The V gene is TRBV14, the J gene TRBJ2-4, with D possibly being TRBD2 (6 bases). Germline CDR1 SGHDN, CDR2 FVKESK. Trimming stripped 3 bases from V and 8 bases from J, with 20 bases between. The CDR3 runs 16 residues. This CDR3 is CASSQRSGITGDIQYF. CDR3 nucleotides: TGTGCCAGCAGCCAGCGATCCGGGATTACGGGGGACATTCAGTACTTC.

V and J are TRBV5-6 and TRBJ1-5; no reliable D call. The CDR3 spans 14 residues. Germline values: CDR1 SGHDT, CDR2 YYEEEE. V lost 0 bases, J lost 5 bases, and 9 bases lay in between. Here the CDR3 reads CASSLVGEDQPQHF. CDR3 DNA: TGTGCCAGCAGCTTGGTTGGGGAAGATCAGCCCCAGCATTTT.

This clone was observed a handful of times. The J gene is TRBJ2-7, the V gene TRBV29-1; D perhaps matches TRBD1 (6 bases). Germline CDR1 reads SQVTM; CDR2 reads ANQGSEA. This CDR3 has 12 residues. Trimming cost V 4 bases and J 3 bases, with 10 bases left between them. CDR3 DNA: TGCAGCGTTGCCCCAGGGGACTACGAGCAGTACTTC. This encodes CSVAPGDYEQYF.

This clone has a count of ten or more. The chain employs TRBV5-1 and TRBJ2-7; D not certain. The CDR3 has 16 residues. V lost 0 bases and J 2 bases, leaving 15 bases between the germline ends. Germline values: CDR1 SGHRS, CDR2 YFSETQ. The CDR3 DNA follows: TGCGCCAGCAGCTTGGGGATTGTCCCTGGCCCCTACGAGCAGTACTTC. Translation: CASSLGIVPGPYEQYF.

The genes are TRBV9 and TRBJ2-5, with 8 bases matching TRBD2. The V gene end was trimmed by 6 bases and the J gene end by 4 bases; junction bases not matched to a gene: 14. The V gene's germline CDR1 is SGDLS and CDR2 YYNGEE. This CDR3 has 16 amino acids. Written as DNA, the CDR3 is TGTGCCAGCACCCCCGGGGGGGGCGCTTTAGGAGAGACCCAGTACTTC. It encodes CASTPGGGALGETQYF. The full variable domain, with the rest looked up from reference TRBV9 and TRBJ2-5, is DSGVTQTPKHLITATGQRVTLRCSPRSGDLSVYWYQQSLDQGLQFLIQYYNGEERAKGNILERFSAQQFPDLHSELNLSSLELGDSALYFCASTPGGGALGETQYFGPGTRLLVL.

The CDR3 sequence is CSVTGGPTEPQHF. CDR3 bases: TGCAGCGTTACTGGTGGCCCAACGGAGCCCCAGCATTTT. V and J are TRBV29-1 and TRBJ1-5, with D uncertain. V was clipped by 5 bases and J by 8 bases, with 16 bases between them. The CDR3 runs to 13 residues. Germline V gene lookup returns CDR1 SQVTM and CDR2 ANQGSEA.

The CDR3 DNA sequence: TGCGCCAGCAGCCAGGGGCGGGGGACAGGGCCCGCGTATTTT. Translated: CASSQGRGTGPAYF. The chain combines TRBV4-3 with TRBJ2-3, with 9 bases aligning to TRBD1. There are 14 residues in the CDR3. V dropped 3 bases and J dropped 14; count of bases not matched to a gene: 12. Germline CDR1 reads LGHNA; CDR2 reads YSLEER.

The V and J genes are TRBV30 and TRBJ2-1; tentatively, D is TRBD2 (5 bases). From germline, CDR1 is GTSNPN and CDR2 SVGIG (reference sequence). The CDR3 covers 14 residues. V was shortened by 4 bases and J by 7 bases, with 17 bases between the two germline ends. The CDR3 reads CAWKSPGRINEQFF. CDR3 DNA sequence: TGTGCCTGGAAAAGCCCGGGAAGGATAAATGAGCAGTTCTTC.

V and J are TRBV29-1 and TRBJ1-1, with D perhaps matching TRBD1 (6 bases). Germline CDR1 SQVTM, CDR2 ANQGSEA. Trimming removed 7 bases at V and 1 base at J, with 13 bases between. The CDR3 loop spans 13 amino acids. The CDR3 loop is CSAKQGKNTEAFF. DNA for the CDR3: TGCAGCGCCAAACAGGGAAAGAACACTGAAGCTTTCTTT. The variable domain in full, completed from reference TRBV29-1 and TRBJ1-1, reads SAVISQKPSRDICQRGTSLTIQCQVDSQVTMMFWYRQQPGQSLTLIATANQGSEATYESGFVIDKFPISRPNLTFSTLTVSNMSPEDSSIYLCSAKQGKNTEAFFGQGTRLTVV.

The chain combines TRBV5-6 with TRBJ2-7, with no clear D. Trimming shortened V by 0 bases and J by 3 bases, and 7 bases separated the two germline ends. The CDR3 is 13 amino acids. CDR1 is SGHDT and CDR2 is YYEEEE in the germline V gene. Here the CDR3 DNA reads TGTGCCAGCAGCTTGGTAGGCGGCTACGAGCAGTACTTC. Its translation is CASSLVGGYEQYF.

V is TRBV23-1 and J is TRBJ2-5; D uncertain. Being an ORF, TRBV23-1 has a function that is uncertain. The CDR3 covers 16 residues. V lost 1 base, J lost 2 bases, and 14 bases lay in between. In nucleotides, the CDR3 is TGCGCCAGCAGTCAATACTCCATCTCCTTACAAGAGACCCAGTACTTC. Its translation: CASSQYSISLQETQYF.

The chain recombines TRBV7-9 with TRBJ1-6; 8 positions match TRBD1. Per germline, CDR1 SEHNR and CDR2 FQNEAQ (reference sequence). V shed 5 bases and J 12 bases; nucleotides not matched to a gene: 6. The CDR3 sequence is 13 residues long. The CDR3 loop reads CASSPRQGQPLHF. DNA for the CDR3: TGTGCCAGCAGCCCGCGACAGGGGCAACCCCTCCACTTT.

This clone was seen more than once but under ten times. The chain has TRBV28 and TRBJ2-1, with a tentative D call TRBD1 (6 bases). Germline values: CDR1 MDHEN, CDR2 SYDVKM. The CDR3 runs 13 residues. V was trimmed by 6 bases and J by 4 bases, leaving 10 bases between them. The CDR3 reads CASRQGTYNEQFF. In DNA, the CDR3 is TGTGCCAGCAGACAGGGCACATACAATGAGCAGTTCTTC. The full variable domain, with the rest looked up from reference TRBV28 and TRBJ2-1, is DVKVTQSSRYLVKRTGEKVFLECVQDMDHENMFWYRQDPGLGLRLIYFSYDVKMKEKGDIPEGYSVSREKKERFSLILESASTNQTSMYLCASRQGTYNEQFFGPGTRLTVL.

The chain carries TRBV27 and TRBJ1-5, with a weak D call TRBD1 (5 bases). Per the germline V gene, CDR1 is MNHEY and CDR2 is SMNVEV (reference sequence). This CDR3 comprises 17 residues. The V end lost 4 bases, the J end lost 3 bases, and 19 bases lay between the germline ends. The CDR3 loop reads CASSSGAGTSVNQPQHF. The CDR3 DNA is TGTGCCAGCAGTTCCGGGGCAGGGACGTCAGTCAATCAGCCCCAGCATTTT.

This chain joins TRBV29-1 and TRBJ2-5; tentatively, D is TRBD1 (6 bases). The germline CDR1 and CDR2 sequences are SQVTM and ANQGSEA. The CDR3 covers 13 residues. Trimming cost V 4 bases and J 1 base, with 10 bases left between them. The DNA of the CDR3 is TGCAGCGTTGTCGGACAGCTCCAAGAGACCCAGTACTTC. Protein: CSVVGQLQETQYF. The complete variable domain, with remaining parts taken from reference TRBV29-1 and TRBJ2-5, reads SAVISQKPSRDICQRGTSLTIQCQVDSQVTMMFWYRQQPGQSLTLIATANQGSEATYESGFVIDKFPISRPNLTFSTLTVSNMSPEDSSIYLCSVVGQLQETQYFGPGTRLLVL.

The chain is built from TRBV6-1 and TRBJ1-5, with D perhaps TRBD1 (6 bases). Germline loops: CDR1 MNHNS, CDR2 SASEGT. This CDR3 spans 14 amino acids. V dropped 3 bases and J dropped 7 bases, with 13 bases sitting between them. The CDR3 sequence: CASSESGGWQPQHF. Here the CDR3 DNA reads TGTGCCAGCAGTGAGTCGGGGGGCTGGCAGCCCCAGCATTTT.

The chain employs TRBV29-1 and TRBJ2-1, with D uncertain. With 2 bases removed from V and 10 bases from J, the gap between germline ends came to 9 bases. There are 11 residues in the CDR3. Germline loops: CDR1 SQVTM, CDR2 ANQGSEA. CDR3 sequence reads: CSVELGREQFF. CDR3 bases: TGCAGCGTTGAACTGGGTAGGGAGCAGTTCTTC.